The clone carrying this T cell receptor (beta chain) was seen only a few times. The antigen is not known. The method was immunoSEQ multiplex PCR; TCRdb's version includes in-frame clones alone and lacks a portion of them. The sample has about 680,000 clones, approximately 73% seen once. Germline CDR1 reads GTSNPN; CDR2 reads SVGIG (reference sequence). The CDR3 runs to 14 residues. The V and J ends lost 3 bases and 4 bases, in that order; junction bases with no gene match: 6. This entry is derived from a study of shared clonotypes between healthy human individuals. Study outcomes and limitations: Naive CD4 clonotype sharing across four donors was around 5%.

Sequenced input: memory CD4+ T cells sorted from blood. The subset was: CD45RA-negative fraction. The chain joins TRBV30 to TRBJ2-3; TRBD2 matches at 8 bases. The receptor comes from a woman in her 30s in good health. In nucleotides, the CDR3 is TGTGCCTGGAGGGCCTACGGGAGGGCAGATACGCAGTATTTT. It codes for CAWRAYGRADTQYF.